This TCR beta chain was captured by sequencing in a study of response to subunit inactivated influenza vaccine. Only a few counts were recorded for this clonotype. MiXCR, applied by TCRdb to the RT-PCR reads, yields one record per CDR3 protein. The data show around 570,000 distinct CDR3 sequences, with 11% seen just once and approximately 11% held by the top ten. CDR3 length: 17 amino acids. Between the trimmed V and J ends, which lost 2 bases and 0 bases, there was a span of 13 bases. Germline CDR1 and CDR2: SGHVS and FNYEAQ. The sample was also reused in another study, on T cells expressing NK-cell markers. From that paper: The cDNA for TCR beta came from 5'RACE template switching with UMIs. Only alpha-beta TCR T cells were sorted in several experiments, using an anti-gamma-delta TCR antibody.

The sequence was collected from a man in his fifties or sixties who received an inactivated influenza vaccine. The chain employs TRBV7-6 and TRBJ2-2; tentative D call: TRBD1 (6 bases). The material sequenced was PBMCs from blood, taken on the day of vaccination. CDR3 DNA: TGTGCCAGCAGCTTACCACAGGGATGGGCGAACACCGGGGAGCTGTTTTTT. Protein: CASSLPQGWANTGELFF.